A selection of T cell receptor beta chains follows, all from one sample in a study of T-cell reconstitution after alpha-beta-depleted transplantation in children. Via MiXCR, TCRdb re-called the PCR reads, giving one row per CDR3 protein. This table holds approximately 510,000 distinct CDR3 sequences, approximately 16% found once. Here the sequenced sample was PBMCs from the stem cell graft donor, taken from the stem cell graft. These receptor sequences come from a human donor who donated a stem cell graft to a child with acute lymphoblastic leukemia. The conserved cysteine and the conserved F or W are not part of the CDR3 here.

>TRBJ2-1|TRBV6-1
ASSIASGLLDEQF
>TRBJ1-1|TRBV5-1
ASSMGYPGTEAF
>TRBJ2-2|TRBV5-1
ASSLPRGVQTGELF
>TRBJ2-5|TRBV5-1
ASSSQLAGDKETQY
>TRBJ2-2|TRBV5-4
ASSLLGGRGNTGELF
>TRBJ1-4|TRBV27
ASSFVPGHEKLF
>TRBJ2-7|TRBV6-5
ASSSSRDEQY
>TRBJ2-3|TRBV7-9
ASSFGQGRPDTQY
>TRBJ2-1|TRBV29-1
SVSRTSGYNEQF
>TRBJ1-4|TRBV7-2
ASSFPQEKLF
>TRBJ2-3|TRBV11-3
ASSLRGPGTDTQY
>TRBJ2-7|TRBV29-1
SVEVSGRGSLYEQY
>TRBJ2-7|TRBV11-1
ASSLHANYEQY
>TRBJ2-5|TRBV10-2
ASSGTSGRAGETQY
>TRBJ2-1|TRBV6-5
ASSYSGGRGNEQF
>TRBJ2-7|TRBV7-9
ASSDGQGGYGGQY
>TRBJ1-2|TRBV7-3
ASSSTSDRGDYGYT
>TRBJ2-5|TRBV3-1
ASSQAGSSETQY
>TRBJ2-3|TRBV20-1
SARDSADRTDTQY
>TRBJ2-2|TRBV7-9
ASSKQGVTGELF
>TRBJ2-2|TRBV5-1
ASSLFPPSEGTGELF
>TRBJ2-3|TRBV5-1
ASSLSGAVSDTQY
>TRBJ1-2|TRBV15
ATSRGAGYT
>TRBJ2-5|TRBV7-8
ASSFRDLQETQY
>TRBJ1-1|TRBV5-1
ASSLSMTGMNTEAF
>TRBJ2-1|TRBV10-3
ATGVTNEQF
>TRBJ2-7|TRBV4-2
ASSQDWVYEQY
>TRBJ2-7|TRBV29-1
SALGLREQY
>TRBJ2-7|TRBV12-3/TRBV12-4
ASSRDSFNEQY
>TRBJ2-6|TRBV10-3
AISVSGANVLT
>TRBJ2-5|TRBV15
ATSRLTGTQETQY
>TRBJ2-6|TRBV5-1
ASSLNPNSGANVLT
>TRBJ2-3|TRBV9
ASSVGPPGSYSTDTQY